This record covers a single TCR beta chain. This clone was found a few times. The target of this receptor is not known. Within one base of it there is no much larger clone, and no base qualities were kept. The High Capacity cDNA Reverse Transcription Kit was used to reverse transcribe all of the isolated RNA, meaning that expressed TCRB transcripts were what got sequenced. Deep immunoSEQ sequencing was performed on naive, central memory and regulatory T cell samples, with an average of roughly 3.5 million total reads per sample. Sorted cells were lysed in RLT buffer, and RNA was extracted using DNase-treated RNeasy Micro or Mini kits according to cell number. To prevent cross-contamination, each cell subset was processed individually, whereas patient and healthy donor samples were processed jointly. The immunoSEQ multiplex PCR was used to amplify TCRB sequences from cDNA, yielding 87-bp fragments that span the CDR3 region. The amplicons were sequenced using the Illumina HiSeq platform. The authors' analysis ran thus. PCR bias was computationally corrected using synthetic template baselines, reads within Hamming distance 2 were collapsed, and singletons that could not be merged were discarded. Reads were aligned against IMGT to assign V, D and J genes, CDR3 length and insertions or deletions at six rearrangement sites. Clonotype counts were normalized to sorted cell number within each subset before computing true diversity and Gini coefficients with the tcR R package. The overlap coefficient, calculated on TCRB nucleotide sequences, was used to measure repertoire sharing. TCRdb took this table from immuneACCESS and kept in-frame rearrangements with V and J called. Such tables lack part of the clones; where checked against another copy, unresolved V genes explain under half of the gap, and the rest is unexplained. V, J and clone size were drawn from that table, and D and trimming were deduced from the DNA. The sample contains around 190,000 clones, about 12% of them found a single time. The leading ten clones occupy 0.55% to 0.8% of the sample.

The data derive from a study of beta chain features in type 1 diabetes (dated by TCRdb to about 2018). For the wider study: No differences in mean age, gender distribution, total cell number or subset yield were found between patients and healthy donors. A total of around 110,000,000 sorted cells were examined across all samples, and a strong correlation was observed between cell number per subset and RNA yield. The study compared TCRB repertoires of sorted circulating CD4+ T cell subsets between recently diagnosed type 1 diabetes patients and matched healthy donors. Naive and central memory subsets were obtained from all 30 or so donors, but regulatory and stem cell-like memory subsets were isolated from only 8 patients and roughly eight healthy donors. General findings and caveats noted by the study authors: The naive, central memory and regulatory TCRB repertoires appeared to resemble one another more closely among patients than among healthy donors. Only small numbers of individuals were included in the HLA sub-analyses, which left unresolved whether HLA type had any influence on TCRB rearrangement. Shorter templates might have been favored by PCR, but patient and control samples were amplified and corrected together, so both groups would have been affected equally by any skew. In all four CD4+ subsets, TCRB CDR3 length was moderately but significantly shorter in type 1 diabetes patients. Fewer insertions and more nucleotide deletions at VDJ recombination sites were observed in patients with type 1 diabetes, implying thymic rearrangement abnormalities. Sequencing cDNA rather than genomic DNA could over-represent highly expressing activated cells, although activation and CD3 levels did not differ between groups.

Each donor gave one peripheral blood draw, averaging approximately 110 mL, which was collected into heparinised tubes. Naive, central memory, regulatory and stem cell-like memory CD4+ T cells were sorted on a BD FACSAria II using a panel including CD45RO, CCR7, CD25, CD127, CD95 and CD27. Purity was above 98% for every sorted population. PBMCs were isolated immediately by Lymphoprep density gradient centrifugation and stained directly without culture. To minimize batch effects, samples were stained and sorted in pairs, one healthy donor with one patient per experiment. CDR1 is given as SGHDT and CDR2 as YYEEEE, both from the germline V gene. The CDR3, cysteine through phenylalanine, is 16 amino acids long. Only the CDR3 DNA stays, 48 bases, in frame from base 1. The junction shows trimming of 2 bases on V and 0 bases on J, plus 12 bases between the germline ends.

The V and J segments used are TRBV5-6 and TRBJ2-1; no D gene call is confident. Sample: central memory CD4+ T cells from blood. The receptor's source is a woman between 18 and 29 years old in good health. CDR3 sequence: CASSFTLRSSYNEQFF. The bases read TGTGCCAGCAGCTTCACCTTGCGGAGCTCCTACAATGAGCAGTTCTTC.